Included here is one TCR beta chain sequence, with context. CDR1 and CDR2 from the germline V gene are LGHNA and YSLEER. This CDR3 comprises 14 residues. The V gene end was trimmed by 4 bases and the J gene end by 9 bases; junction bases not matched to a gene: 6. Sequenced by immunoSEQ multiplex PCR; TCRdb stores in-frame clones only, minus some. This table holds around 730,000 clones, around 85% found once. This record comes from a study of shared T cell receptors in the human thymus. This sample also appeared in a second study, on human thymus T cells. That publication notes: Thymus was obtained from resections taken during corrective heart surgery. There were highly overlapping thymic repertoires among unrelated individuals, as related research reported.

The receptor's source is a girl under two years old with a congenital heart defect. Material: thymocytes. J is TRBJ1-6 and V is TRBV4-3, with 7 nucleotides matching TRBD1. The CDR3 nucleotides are TGCGCCAGCAGCCCCCAAACAGGGGCTTCACCCCTCCACTTT. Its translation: CASSPQTGASPLHF.